Presented here are 4 T cell receptor beta chains from one specimen sequenced in a study of PD-L1 blockade in urothelial cancer (dated by TCRdb to 2016 to 2017). The library relied on the immunoSEQ multiplex PCR assay. As stored in TCRdb, this immuneACCESS dataset retains in-frame rearrangements with V and J assigned. A fraction of the clones does not appear; measured against another copy, unresolved V genes explain less than half of the discrepancy, and the remainder lacks a known reason. The sample includes 100,000 to 150,000 clones, with around 85% observed a single time. The ten biggest clones cover 3.2% of the sample. In light of the paper, this sample's time point label describes: pretreatment peripheral blood. Source: PBMCs, taken around atezolizumab (anti-PD-L1) treatment. These receptors were obtained from a man in his fifties with urothelial cancer.

The chain employs TRBV30 and TRBJ2-7; D call uncertain. Trimming removed 0 bases at V and 7 bases at J, with 7 bases between. Germline V CDR1 and CDR2: GTSNPN, SVGIG (reference sequence). CDR3 size: 11 residues. CDR3 DNA sequence: TGTGCCTGGAGTGTACTCAGGGAGCAGTACTTC. Its protein product is CAWSVLREQYF. Variable domain in full (rest from reference TRBV30 and TRBJ2-7): SQTIHQWPATLVQPVGSPLSLECTVEGTSNPNLYWYRQAAGRGLQLLFYSVGIGQISSEVPQNLSASRPQDRQFILSSKKLLLSDSGFYLCAWSVLREQYFGPGTRLTVT.

The CDR3 region is CASSVGEIGSTEAFF. The CDR3 region has the DNA TGTGCCAGCAGCGTAGGGGAGATTGGAAGCACTGAAGCTTTCTTT. This chain connects TRBV9 to TRBJ1-1; no clear D. CDR1 and CDR2 (germline): SGDLS, YYNGEE. Trimming took 0 bases from V and 4 from J, leaving 13 bases between them. This CDR3 is 15 amino acids long.

The V gene is TRBV6-1, the J gene TRBJ2-1; 8 bases fit TRBD1. The junction had 14 bases not matched to a gene; V was cut back by 7 bases and J by 12 bases. The CDR3 contains 14 residues. Germline V gene sequence: CDR1 MNHNS, CDR2 SASEGT. The CDR3 region has the DNA TGTGCCAGCACAGGGGGCTTTGAAATTTTAGGGCAGTTCTTC. Protein: CASTGGFEILGQFF.

The chain carries TRBV7-9 and TRBJ2-5; D perhaps matches TRBD2 (5 bases). The V end lost 5 bases, the J end lost 2 bases, and 12 bases lay between the germline ends. The CDR3 runs to 14 residues. Germline-derived CDR1 and CDR2 are SEHNR and FQNEAQ (reference sequence). CDR3 DNA sequence: TGTGCCAGCAGCGGGCGGGTCAGGCAAGAGACCCAGTACTTC. Translating it yields CASSGRVRQETQYF.